This TCR beta chain is drawn from a study of blood T cell repertoires in COVID-19. TCRdb keeps only in-frame clones here, not all; method: immunoSEQ multiplex PCR. The repertoire holds fewer than 200,000 clones, with 84% as singletons. With V trimmed by 5 bases and J by 4 bases, 4 bases remained unmatched. Germline-derived CDR1 and CDR2 are SGHAT and FQNNGV. The CDR3 consists of 13 residues. The rearrangement uses TRBV11-2 and TRBJ1-2; 7 bases are a match to TRBD1. The TCR originated in a man over 45 who had recovered from COVID-19. The source material was PBMCs or T cells enriched from blood (not recorded which). CDR3 coding DNA: TGTGCCAGCAGCCCGGGACAGATCTATGGCTACACCTTC. Amino acid sequence: CASSPGQIYGYTF.